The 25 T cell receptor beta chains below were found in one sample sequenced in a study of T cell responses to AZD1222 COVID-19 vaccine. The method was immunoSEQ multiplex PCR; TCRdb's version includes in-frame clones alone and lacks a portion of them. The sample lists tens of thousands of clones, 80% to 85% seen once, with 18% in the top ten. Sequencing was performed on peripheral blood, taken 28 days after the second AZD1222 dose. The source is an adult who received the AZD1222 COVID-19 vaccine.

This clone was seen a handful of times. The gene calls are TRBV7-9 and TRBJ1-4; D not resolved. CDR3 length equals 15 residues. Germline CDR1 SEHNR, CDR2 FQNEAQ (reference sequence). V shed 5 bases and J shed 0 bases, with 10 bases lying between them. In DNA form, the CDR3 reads TGTGCCAGCAGCCCGACGTCTACAACTAATGAAAAACTGTTTTTT. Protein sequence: CASSPTSTTNEKLFF.

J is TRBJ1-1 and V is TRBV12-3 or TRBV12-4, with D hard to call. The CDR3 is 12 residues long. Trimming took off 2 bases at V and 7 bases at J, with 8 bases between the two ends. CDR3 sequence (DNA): TGTGCCAGCAGTTTAATGCGGGGTGAAGCTTTCTTT. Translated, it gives CASSLMRGEAFF.

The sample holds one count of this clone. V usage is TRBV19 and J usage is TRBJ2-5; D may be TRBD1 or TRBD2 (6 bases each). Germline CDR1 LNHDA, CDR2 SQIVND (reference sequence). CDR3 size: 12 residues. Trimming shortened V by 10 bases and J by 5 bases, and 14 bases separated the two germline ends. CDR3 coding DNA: TGTGCCACCCAGGGGAGCGGGGAGACCCAGTACTTC. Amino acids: CATQGSGETQYF.

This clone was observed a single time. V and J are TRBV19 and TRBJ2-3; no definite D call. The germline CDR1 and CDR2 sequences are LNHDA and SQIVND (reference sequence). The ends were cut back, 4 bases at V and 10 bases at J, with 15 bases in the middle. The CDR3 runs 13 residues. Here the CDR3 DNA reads TGTGCCAGTAGTAGCAATCTTGGGTTGGCGCAGTATTTT. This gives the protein CASSSNLGLAQYF.

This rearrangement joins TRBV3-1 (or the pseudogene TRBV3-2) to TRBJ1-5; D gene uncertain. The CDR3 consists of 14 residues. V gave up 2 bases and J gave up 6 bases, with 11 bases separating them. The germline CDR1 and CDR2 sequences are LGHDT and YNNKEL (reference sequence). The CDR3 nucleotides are TGTGCCAGCAGCCAAAGTTTCACGGGTCAGCCCCAGCATTTT. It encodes CASSQSFTGQPQHF.

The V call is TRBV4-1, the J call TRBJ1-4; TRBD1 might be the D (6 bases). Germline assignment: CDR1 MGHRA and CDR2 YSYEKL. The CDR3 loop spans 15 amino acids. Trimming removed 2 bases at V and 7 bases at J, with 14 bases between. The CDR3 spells CASSQPTGLIEKLFF. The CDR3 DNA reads TGCGCCAGCAGCCAACCCACAGGGCTAATTGAAAAACTGTTTTTT.

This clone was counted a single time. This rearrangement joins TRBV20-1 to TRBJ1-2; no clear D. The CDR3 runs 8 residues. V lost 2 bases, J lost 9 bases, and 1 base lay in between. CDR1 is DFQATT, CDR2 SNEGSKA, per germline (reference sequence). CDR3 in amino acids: CSARSYTF. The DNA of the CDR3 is TGCAGTGCTAGAAGCTACACCTTC.

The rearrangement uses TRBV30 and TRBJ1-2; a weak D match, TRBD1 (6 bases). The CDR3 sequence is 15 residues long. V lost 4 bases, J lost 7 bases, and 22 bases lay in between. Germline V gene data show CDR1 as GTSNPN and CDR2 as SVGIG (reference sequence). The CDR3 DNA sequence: TGTGCCTGGATGAATGAAGCGACAGGTACCCCTGGCTACACCTTC. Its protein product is CAWMNEATGTPGYTF.

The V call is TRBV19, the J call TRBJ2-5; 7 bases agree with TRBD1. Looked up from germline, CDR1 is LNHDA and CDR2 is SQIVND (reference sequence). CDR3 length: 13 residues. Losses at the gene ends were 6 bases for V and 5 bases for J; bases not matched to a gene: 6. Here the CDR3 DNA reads TGTGCCAGTAGAATACAGGGGATGGAGACCCAGTACTTC. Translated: CASRIQGMETQYF.

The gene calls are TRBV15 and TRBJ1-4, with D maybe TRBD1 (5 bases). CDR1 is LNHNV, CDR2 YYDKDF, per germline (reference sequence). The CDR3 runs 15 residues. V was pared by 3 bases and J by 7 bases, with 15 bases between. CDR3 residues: CATSRGGQGGEKLFF. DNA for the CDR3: TGTGCCACCAGCAGGGGTGGGCAGGGTGGTGAAAAACTGTTTTTT.

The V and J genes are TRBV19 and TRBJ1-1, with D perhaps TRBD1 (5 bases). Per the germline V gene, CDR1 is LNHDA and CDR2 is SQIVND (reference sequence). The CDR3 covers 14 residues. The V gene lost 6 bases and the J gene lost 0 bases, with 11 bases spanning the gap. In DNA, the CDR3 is TGTGCCAGTAGGATGACAGAAGTGAACACTGAAGCTTTCTTT. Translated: CASRMTEVNTEAFF.

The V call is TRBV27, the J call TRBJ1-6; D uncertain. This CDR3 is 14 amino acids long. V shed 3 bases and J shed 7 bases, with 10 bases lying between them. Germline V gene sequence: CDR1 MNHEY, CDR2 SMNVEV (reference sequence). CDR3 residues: CASSFGIGNSPLHF. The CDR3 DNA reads TGTGCCAGCAGTTTCGGAATTGGGAATTCACCCCTCCACTTT.

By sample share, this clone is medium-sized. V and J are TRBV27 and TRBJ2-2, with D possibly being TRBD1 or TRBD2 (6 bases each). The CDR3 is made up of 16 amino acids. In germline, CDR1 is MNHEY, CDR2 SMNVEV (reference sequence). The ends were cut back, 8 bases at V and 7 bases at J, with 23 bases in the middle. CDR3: CASGIPGRTAGGELFF. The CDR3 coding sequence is TGTGCCAGCGGTATTCCGGGACGGACAGCGGGCGGGGAGCTGTTTTTT.

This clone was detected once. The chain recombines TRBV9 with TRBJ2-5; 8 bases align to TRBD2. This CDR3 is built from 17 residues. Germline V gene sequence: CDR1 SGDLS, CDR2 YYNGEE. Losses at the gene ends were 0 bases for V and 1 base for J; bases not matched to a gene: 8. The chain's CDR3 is CASSVGLPGGTQETQYF. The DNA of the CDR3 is TGTGCCAGCAGCGTAGGACTACCGGGGGGGACCCAAGAGACCCAGTACTTC.

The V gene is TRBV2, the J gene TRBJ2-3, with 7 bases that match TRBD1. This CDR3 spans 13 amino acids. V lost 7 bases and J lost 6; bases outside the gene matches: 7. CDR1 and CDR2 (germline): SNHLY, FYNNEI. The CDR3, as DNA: TGTGCCAGCATAAGAACAGGGGTGGATACGCAGTATTTT. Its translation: CASIRTGVDTQYF.

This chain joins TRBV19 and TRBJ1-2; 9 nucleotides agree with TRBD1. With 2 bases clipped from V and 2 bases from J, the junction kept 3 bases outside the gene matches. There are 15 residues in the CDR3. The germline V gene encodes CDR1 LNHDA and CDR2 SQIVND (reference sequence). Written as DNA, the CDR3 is TGTGCCAGTAGTATACAGGGACAGGGAAACTATGGCTACACCTTC. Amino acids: CASSIQGQGNYGYTF.

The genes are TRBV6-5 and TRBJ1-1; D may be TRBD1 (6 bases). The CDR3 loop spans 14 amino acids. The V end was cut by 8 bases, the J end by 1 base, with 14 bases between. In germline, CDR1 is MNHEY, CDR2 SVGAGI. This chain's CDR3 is CASLTGSGNTEAFF. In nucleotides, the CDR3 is TGTGCCAGCCTGACAGGAAGCGGGAACACTGAAGCTTTCTTT.

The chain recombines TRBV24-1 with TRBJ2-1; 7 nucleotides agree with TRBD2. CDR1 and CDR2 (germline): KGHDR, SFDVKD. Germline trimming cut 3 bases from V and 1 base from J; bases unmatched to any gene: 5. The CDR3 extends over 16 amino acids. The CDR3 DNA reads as TGTGCCACCAGTGATCCCGCTAGCGGTTCCTACAATGAGCAGTTCTTC. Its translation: CATSDPASGSYNEQFF.

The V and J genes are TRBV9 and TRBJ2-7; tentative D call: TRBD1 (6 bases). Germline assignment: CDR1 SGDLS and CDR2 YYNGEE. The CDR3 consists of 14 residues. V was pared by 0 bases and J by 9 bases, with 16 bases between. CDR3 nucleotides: TGTGCCAGCAGCGTAGGCCAGGGGACGTTTGGGCAGTACTTC. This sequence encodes CASSVGQGTFGQYF. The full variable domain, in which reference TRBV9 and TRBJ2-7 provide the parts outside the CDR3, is DSGVTQTPKHLITATGQRVTLRCSPRSGDLSVYWYQQSLDQGLQFLIQYYNGEERAKGNILERFSAQQFPDLHSELNLSSLELGDSALYFCASSVGQGTFGQYFGPGTRLTVT.

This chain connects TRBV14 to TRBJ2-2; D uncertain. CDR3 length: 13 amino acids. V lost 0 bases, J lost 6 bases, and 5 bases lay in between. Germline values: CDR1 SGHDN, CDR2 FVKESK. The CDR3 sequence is CASSQDLAGELFF. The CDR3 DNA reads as TGTGCCAGCAGCCAAGATCTCGCCGGGGAGCTGTTTTTT. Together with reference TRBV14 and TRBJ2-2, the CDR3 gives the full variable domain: EAGVTQFPSHSVIEKGQTVTLRCDPISGHDNLYWYRRVMGKEIKFLLHFVKESKQDESGMPNNRFLAERTGGTYSTLKVQPAELEDSGVYFCASSQDLAGELFFGEGSRLTVL.

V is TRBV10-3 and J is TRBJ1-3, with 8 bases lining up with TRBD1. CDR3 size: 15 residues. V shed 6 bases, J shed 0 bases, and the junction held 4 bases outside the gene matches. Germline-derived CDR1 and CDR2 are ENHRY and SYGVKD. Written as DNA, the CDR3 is TGTGCCATCAGGACCGACAGGGGCTCTGGAAACACCATATATTTT. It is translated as CAIRTDRGSGNTIYF.

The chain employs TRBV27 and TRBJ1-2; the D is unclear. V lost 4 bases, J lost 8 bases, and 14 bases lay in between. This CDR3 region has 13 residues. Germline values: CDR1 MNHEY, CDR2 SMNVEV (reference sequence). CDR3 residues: CASSSGVGLGYTF. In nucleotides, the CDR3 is TGTGCCAGCAGTTCCGGGGTAGGGCTAGGCTACACCTTC.

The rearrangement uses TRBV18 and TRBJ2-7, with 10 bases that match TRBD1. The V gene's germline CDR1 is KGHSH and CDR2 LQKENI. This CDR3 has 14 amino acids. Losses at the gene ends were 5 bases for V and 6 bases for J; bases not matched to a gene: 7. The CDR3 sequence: CASSRDRGYAEQYF. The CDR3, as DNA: TGTGCCAGCTCAAGGGACAGGGGTTACGCCGAGCAGTACTTC. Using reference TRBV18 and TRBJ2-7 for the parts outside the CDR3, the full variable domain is NAGVMQNPRHLVRRRGQEARLRCSPMKGHSHVYWYRQLPEEGLKFMVYLQKENIIDESGMPKERFSAEFPKEGPSILRIQQVVRGDSAAYFCASSRDRGYAEQYFGPGTRLTVT.

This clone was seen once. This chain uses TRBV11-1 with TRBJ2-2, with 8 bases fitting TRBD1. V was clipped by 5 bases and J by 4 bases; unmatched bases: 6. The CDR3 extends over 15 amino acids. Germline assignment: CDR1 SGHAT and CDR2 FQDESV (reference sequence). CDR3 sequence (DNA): TGTGCCAGCAGCAGACAGGGGAGCCCCACCGGGGAGCTGTTTTTT. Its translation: CASSRQGSPTGELFF. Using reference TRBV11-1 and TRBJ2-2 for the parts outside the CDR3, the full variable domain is EAEVAQSPRYKITEKSQAVAFWCDPISGHATLYWYRQILGQGPELLVQFQDESVVDDSQLPKDRFSAERLKGVDSTLKIQPAELGDSAMYLCASSRQGSPTGELFFGEGSRLTVL.

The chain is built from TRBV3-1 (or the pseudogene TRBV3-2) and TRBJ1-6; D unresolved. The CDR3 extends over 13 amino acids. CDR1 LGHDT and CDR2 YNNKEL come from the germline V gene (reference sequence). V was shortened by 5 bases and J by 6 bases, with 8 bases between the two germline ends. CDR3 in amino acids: CASSFRFNSPLHF. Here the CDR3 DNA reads TGTGCCAGCAGCTTCAGGTTTAATTCACCCCTCCACTTT.